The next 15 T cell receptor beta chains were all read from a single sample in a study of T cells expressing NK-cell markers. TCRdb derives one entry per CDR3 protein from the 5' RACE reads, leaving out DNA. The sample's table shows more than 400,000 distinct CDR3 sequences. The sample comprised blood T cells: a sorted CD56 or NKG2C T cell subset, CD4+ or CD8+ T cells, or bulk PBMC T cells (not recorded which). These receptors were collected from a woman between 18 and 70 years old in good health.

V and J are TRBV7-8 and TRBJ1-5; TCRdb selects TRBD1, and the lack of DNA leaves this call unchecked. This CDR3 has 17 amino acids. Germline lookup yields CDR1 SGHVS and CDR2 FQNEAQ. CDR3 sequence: CASSRTAGTDYNQPQHF.

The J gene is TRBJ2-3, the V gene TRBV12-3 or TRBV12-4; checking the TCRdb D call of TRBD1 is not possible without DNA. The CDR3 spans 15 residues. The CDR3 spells CASSLYRGRSDTQYF.

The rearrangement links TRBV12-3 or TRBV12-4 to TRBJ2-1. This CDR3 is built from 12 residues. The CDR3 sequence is CASSFNRHTGFF.

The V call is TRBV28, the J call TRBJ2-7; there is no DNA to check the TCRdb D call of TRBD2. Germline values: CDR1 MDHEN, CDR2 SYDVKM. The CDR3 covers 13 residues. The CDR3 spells CASSKRTSAEQYF. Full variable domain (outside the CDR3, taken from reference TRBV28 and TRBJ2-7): DVKVTQSSRYLVKRTGEKVFLECVQDMDHENMFWYRQDPGLGLRLIYFSYDVKMKEKGDIPEGYSVSREKKERFSLILESASTNQTSMYLCASSKRTSAEQYFGPGTRLTVT.

CDR3 protein: CASSPGQGGTETEAFF. This sequence joins TRBV5-1 and TRBJ1-1; TCRdb lists TRBD1, though no DNA is available to test this call. There are 16 residues in the CDR3. The V gene's germline CDR1 is SGHRS and CDR2 YFSETQ.

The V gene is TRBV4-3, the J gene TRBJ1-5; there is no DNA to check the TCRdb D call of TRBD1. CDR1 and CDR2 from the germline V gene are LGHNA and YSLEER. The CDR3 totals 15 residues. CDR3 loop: CASSQEGTGRQPQHF.

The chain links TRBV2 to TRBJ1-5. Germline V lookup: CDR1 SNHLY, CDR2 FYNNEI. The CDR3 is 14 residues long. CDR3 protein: CASSPDTPNQPQHF.

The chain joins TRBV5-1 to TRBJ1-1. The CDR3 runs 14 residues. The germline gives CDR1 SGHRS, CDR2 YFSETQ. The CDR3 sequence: CASSLGVQNTEAFF. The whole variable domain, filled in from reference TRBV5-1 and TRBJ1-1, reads KAGVTQTPRYLIKTRGQQVTLSCSPISGHRSVSWYQQTPGQGLQFLFEYFSETQRNKGNFPGRFSGRQFSNSRSEMNVSTLELGDSALYLCASSLGVQNTEAFFGQGTRLTVV.

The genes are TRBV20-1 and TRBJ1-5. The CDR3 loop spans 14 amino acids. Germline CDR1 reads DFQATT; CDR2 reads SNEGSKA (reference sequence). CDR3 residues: CSVGGLSGNQPQHF.

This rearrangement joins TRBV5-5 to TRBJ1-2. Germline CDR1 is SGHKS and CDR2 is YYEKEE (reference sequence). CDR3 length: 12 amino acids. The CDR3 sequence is CASSLSQFAYTF.

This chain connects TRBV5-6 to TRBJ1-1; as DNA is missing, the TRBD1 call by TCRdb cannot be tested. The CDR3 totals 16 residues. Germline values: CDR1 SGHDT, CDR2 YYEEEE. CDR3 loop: CASSLANGRGDTEAFF.

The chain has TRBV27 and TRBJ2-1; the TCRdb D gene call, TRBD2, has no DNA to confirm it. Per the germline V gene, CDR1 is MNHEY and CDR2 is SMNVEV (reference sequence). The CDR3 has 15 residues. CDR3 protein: CASSPPHSGYNEQFF.

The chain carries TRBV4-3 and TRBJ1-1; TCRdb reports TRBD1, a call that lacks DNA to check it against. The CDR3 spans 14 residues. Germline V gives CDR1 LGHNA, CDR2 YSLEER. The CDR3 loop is CASSQIQGGTEAFF.

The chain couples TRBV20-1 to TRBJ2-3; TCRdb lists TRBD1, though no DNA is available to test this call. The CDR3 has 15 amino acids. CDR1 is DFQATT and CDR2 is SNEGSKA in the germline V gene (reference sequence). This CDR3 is CSARGRPLGADTQYF.

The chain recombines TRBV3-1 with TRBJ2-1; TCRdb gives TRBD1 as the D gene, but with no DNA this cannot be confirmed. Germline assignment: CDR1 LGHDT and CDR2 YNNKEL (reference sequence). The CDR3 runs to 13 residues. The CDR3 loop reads CASSQARDVGQFF.